This T cell receptor beta chain was profiled in a study of post-analysis software for immune sequencing data (dated by TCRdb to the mid-2010s). About the full investigation: Relapsing-remitting, secondary progressive and progressive-relapsing multiple sclerosis were recorded as disease courses, and subtype annotation was lacking for some patients. A subset of samples was prepared in parallel using single-end sample barcoding, then pooled and co-amplified after Illumina adapter ligation. The patient repertoires were compared against about 10 previously published healthy control repertoires obtained from donors aged roughly 6 to 25 years.

The library was made by PCR. TCRdb shows the sequencer as Illumina HiSeq 2500. Unique molecular identifiers were incorporated into TCR beta cDNA libraries to reduce PCR and sequencing biases. Every 1 to 10 million input T cells yielded 500,000 or so cDNA molecules, meaning each molecule approximated one T cell. Patient libraries were prepared and sequenced with the same protocol used for the earlier healthy control dataset. Within a given batch, samples were prepared together, multiplexed and sequenced on the same HiSeq lane. On the study's bioinformatics: MIGEC handled the raw barcoded reads, throwing out single-read molecular identifier groups before consensus assembly and CDR3 extraction. Clonotype tables were post-analysed with VDJtools, normalizing diversity by down-sampling all datasets to the smallest sample size. To correct batch-related cross-sample contamination, repertoire overlap clustering matched CDR3 amino acid sequences but not nucleotide sequences. TCRdb passed the public sequencing reads through fastp at Q25 and MiXCR, retaining productive beta sequences. Under each unique CDR3 protein, matching rows form one entry showing the most common genes and DNA. The V and J calls, along with clone size, are taken from TCRdb and not from the paper's own processing. This sample has hundreds of thousands of distinct CDR3 sequences in its table, and 36% of those were observed once. Under 5.5% of the sample comes from the top ten.

The paper as a whole reports these results and caveats: Patients showed significantly higher frequencies than controls for a few TRBV segments, among them TRBV5-6, TRBV5-1 and TRBV20-1. The control group was slightly older than the multiple sclerosis patient group. Multiple sclerosis patients had significantly lower normalized Chao1 diversity than controls, a result that suggests substantial peripheral T-cell clonal expansion. Strong co-clustering of samples prepared in the same batch was shown by direct clustering with F measure, prompting a batch-effect correction.

This clonotype appeared a few times. The antigen it binds to is not known. Per-nucleotide qualities are absent, and no much larger clonotype sits a single base away. TCR beta repertoires were profiled from peripheral blood of roughly 13 young patients with multiple sclerosis to demonstrate the VDJtools post-analysis software. The multiple sclerosis patients were children and adolescents ranging in age from 6 to 15 years. The CDR3 contains 15 residues, cysteine and phenylalanine counted. The kept DNA is CDR3 alone, 45 bases in frame from the first base. The germline V end is reduced by 3 bases and the J end by 7 bases; junction bases left unmatched: 8. Per the germline V gene, SGHVS is the CDR1 and FNYEAQ is the CDR2.

The rearranged segments are TRBV7-6 and TRBJ2-1, and 8 junction bases match TRBD2. Specimen: blood. The sequence derives from a girl aged 10-17 years with multiple sclerosis. The DNA sequence reads TGTGCCAGCAGCTTCGGGGCGGGAGGAGGAAATGAGCAGTTCTTC. It encodes CASSFGAGGGNEQFF.